Following are 32 T cell receptor beta chains from one sample sequenced in a study of blood T cells in healthy people across ages (dated by TCRdb to between 2014 and 2016). Library preparation employed 5' RACE. These reads were obtained on an Illumina HiSeq 2500. A second PCR of about 6 to 12 cycles was run with a J-beta primer mix and a sample-barcoded 5' primer. The public reads were quality trimmed at Q25 with fastp and then assembled into clones with MiXCR by TCRdb, keeping productive beta chains. Entries are consolidated by CDR3 protein sequence, retaining the most common genes and DNA. The sample yields 850,000 to 1,100,000 distinct CDR3 sequences; roughly two fifths were counted once. The ten most abundant clones make up under 15% of the sample. The sample was blood. Source of these receptors: a man in his late teens or twenties in good health.

The rearrangement joins TRBV20-1 to TRBJ2-5, with 7 bases lining up with TRBD1. Gene TRBJ2-4 matches the end of the DNA better, so the J call may be wrong. The CDR3 length is 18 residues. Germline assignment: CDR1 DFQATT and CDR2 SNEGSKA (reference sequence). CDR3 bases: TGCAGTGCTAGTTTCTCCCCACAGGGGAAGTTTTACCAAAACATTCAGTACTTC. It encodes CSASFSPQGKFYQNIQYF.

The chain recombines TRBV18 with TRBJ2-1, with 7 nucleotides matching TRBD2. The end of the DNA aligns better with TRBJ2-7, so the J call may be wrong. Germline loops: CDR1 KGHSH, CDR2 LQKENI. CDR3 size: 15 residues. In DNA form, the CDR3 reads TGTGCCAGCTCACCACCAGGACTAGGGCCCTACGAGCAGTACTTC. Protein product: CASSPPGLGPYEQYF.

The chain uses TRBV29-1 and TRBJ2-5, with D perhaps matching TRBD1 or TRBD2 (5 bases each). The V gene's germline CDR1 is SQVTM and CDR2 ANQGSEA. CDR3 length: 15 amino acids. Trimming took off 5 bases at V and 1 base at J, with 17 bases between the two ends. The CDR3 sequence is CSVSQGRYLQETQYF. The CDR3 DNA reads as TGCAGCGTTTCCCAGGGACGGTACCTCCAAGAGACCCAGTACTTC.

The gene calls are TRBV7-6 and TRBJ2-1, with D perhaps matching TRBD2 (5 bases). There are 17 residues in the CDR3. V lost 2 bases to trimming and J lost 0 bases, with 14 bases between them. CDR1 and CDR2 from the germline V gene are SGHVS and FNYEAQ. The CDR3 is CASSLTSPLISYNEQFF. CDR3 DNA sequence: TGTGCCAGCAGCTTAACTAGTCCCCTCATCTCCTACAATGAGCAGTTCTTC.

The genes are TRBV7-3 and TRBJ2-6; TRBD2 is a possible D gene (6 bases). The V and J ends lost 3 bases and 15 bases respectively, with 18 bases between them. Germline loops: CDR1 SGHTA, CDR2 FQGTGA. This CDR3 contains 14 residues. The CDR3 region has the DNA TGTGCCAGCAGCTTTAACGGTGCGGGGACCGACCTGACTTTC. Amino acids: CASSFNGAGTDLTF.

This rearrangement joins TRBV5-5 to TRBJ1-6; the D is unclear. The V gene lost 6 bases and the J gene lost 0 bases, with 10 bases spanning the gap. The germline CDR1 and CDR2 sequences are SGHKS and YYEKEE (reference sequence). The CDR3 consists of 15 residues. The DNA of the CDR3 is TGTGCCAGCAAGTTGGGGAGCTCCTATAATTCACCCCTCCACTTT. Its protein is CASKLGSSYNSPLHF.

This chain joins TRBV5-1 and TRBJ1-4; TRBD1 aligns across 10 bases. After removal of 4 bases from V and 2 bases from J, the junction contained 11 bases not matched to a gene. The CDR3 covers 18 residues. CDR1 SGHRS and CDR2 YFSETQ come from the germline V gene. CDR3 sequence (DNA): TGCGCCAGCAGCCGCCGGGACAGGGGTTCGGTTACTAATGAAAAACTGTTTTTT. Protein product: CASSRRDRGSVTNEKLFF.

The J gene is TRBJ2-1, the V gene TRBV29-1; D is unresolved. This CDR3 has 13 amino acids. V was shortened by 1 base and J by 3 bases, with 7 bases between the two germline ends. Germline V gene data show CDR1 as SQVTM and CDR2 as ANQGSEA. The CDR3 sequence: CSVEVRNYNEQFF. CDR3 DNA sequence: TGCAGCGTTGAAGTCCGGAACTACAATGAGCAGTTCTTC.

With regard to this clonotype: Compared with germline, one end of the junction differs, possibly owing to a read error. This CDR3 reads CATGTLRDDTDTRYF. The CDR3 DNA follows: TGTGCCACCGGGACCCTGAGGGATGACACAGATACGCGGTATTTT. The V gene is TRBV10-3, the J gene TRBJ2-3; D may correspond to TRBD1 or TRBD2 (5 bases each). In germline, CDR1 is ENHRY, CDR2 SYGVKD. CDR3 length equals 15 residues.

This rearrangement joins TRBV12-3 or TRBV12-4 to TRBJ2-1; TRBD1 is a possible D gene (6 bases). Trimming took off 5 bases at V and 10 bases at J, with 18 bases between the two ends. This CDR3 spans 14 amino acids. CDR3 in amino acids: CASSPTGSSYEQFF. For the CDR3, the DNA is TGTGCCAGCAGTCCGACAGGCAGCTCCTACGAGCAGTTCTTC.

This clonotype was found a few times. The genes are TRBV20-1 and TRBJ1-4; maybe TRBD1 (5 bases). The V end lost 1 base, the J end lost 4 bases, and 16 bases lay between the germline ends. Germline CDR1 reads DFQATT; CDR2 reads SNEGSKA (reference sequence). The CDR3 is 16 amino acids. Here the CDR3 DNA reads TGCAGTGCTAGAGCCCCGGGGGATACATTTAATGAAAAACTGTTTTTT. This encodes CSARAPGDTFNEKLFF.

This clonotype came up a few times. The J gene is TRBJ1-2, the V gene TRBV15; 8 bases map to TRBD1. V was pared by 2 bases and J by 8 bases, with 7 bases of the junction left unmatched. The germline CDR1 and CDR2 sequences are LNHNV and YYDKDF (reference sequence). The CDR3 extends over 14 amino acids. CDR3 nucleotides: TGTGCCACCAGCAGAACGACAGGGGTCGTAGGCTACACCTTC. This sequence encodes CATSRTTGVVGYTF.

This clonotype was detected only a few times. The chain uses TRBV20-1 and TRBJ2-1; 9 bases are a match to TRBD2. Germline V gene data show CDR1 as DFQATT and CDR2 as SNEGSKA (reference sequence). There are 14 residues in the CDR3. The junction had 6 bases not matched to a gene; V was cut back by 6 bases and J by 3 bases. The CDR3 loop reads CSAGERGDYNEQFF. DNA for the CDR3: TGCAGTGCAGGGGAGCGGGGGGACTACAATGAGCAGTTCTTC.

At least ten counts were recorded for this clonotype. The chain links TRBV20-1 to TRBJ1-2; 9 bases are a match to TRBD1. V lost 7 bases and J lost 5; bases outside the gene matches: 11. The CDR3 sequence is 14 residues long. Germline CDR1 is DFQATT and CDR2 is SNEGSKA (reference sequence). In DNA form, the CDR3 reads TGCAGTGTCACACCCACAGGGGGCGGATATGGCTACACCTTC. Its translation is CSVTPTGGGYGYTF.

Only a few counts were recorded for this clonotype. This chain connects TRBV30 to TRBJ1-2, with a weak D call TRBD1 (5 bases). The CDR3 sequence is 13 residues long. From germline, CDR1 is GTSNPN and CDR2 SVGIG (reference sequence). V was shortened by 0 bases and J by 7 bases, with 12 bases between the two germline ends. The CDR3 DNA follows: TGTGCCTGGAGTGTAGCAGGGAGGTCTGGCTACACCTTC. Translated, it gives CAWSVAGRSGYTF.

This clonotype was observed a handful of times. The gene calls are TRBV9 and TRBJ1-6, with D perhaps matching TRBD1 (6 bases). CDR1 and CDR2 from the germline V gene are SGDLS and YYNGEE. The CDR3 sequence is 14 residues long. V lost 0 bases to trimming and J lost 11 bases, with 12 bases between them. CDR3 sequence (DNA): TGTGCCAGCAGCGTAGGGGGGGCTAAGACACCCCTCCACTTT. Protein product: CASSVGGAKTPLHF.

This clonotype turned up a few times. This sequence joins TRBV12-3 or TRBV12-4 and TRBJ1-5; D is ambiguous. This CDR3 has 13 amino acids. Deletions cut 3 bases from V and 4 bases from J, with 7 bases between. CDR3 region: CASSFAANQPQHF. DNA for the CDR3: TGTGCCAGCAGTTTCGCAGCTAATCAGCCCCAGCATTTT.

This clonotype was seen a few times. The V call is TRBV4-3, the J call TRBJ1-2, with a tentative D call TRBD1 (6 bases). From germline, CDR1 is LGHNA and CDR2 YSLEER. The CDR3 totals 15 residues. V lost 4 bases to trimming and J lost 3 bases, with 15 bases between them. The CDR3: CASSPLNRDYYGYTF. CDR3 bases: TGCGCCAGCAGCCCGCTTAACAGGGATTACTATGGCTACACCTTC.

The chain uses TRBV2 and TRBJ1-4; possibly TRBD1 for D (5 bases). CDR3 length: 15 amino acids. Germline V gene lookup returns CDR1 SNHLY and CDR2 FYNNEI. V lost 5 bases, J lost 0 bases, and 10 bases lay in between. The CDR3 here is CASSLRDSTNEKLFF. DNA of the CDR3: TGTGCCAGCAGTCTCCGGGACTCAACTAATGAAAAACTGTTTTTT.

This clonotype was seen a few times. The chain couples TRBV2 to TRBJ2-3; no clear D. The CDR3 length is 10 residues. V lost 11 bases and J 2 bases, leaving 5 bases between the germline ends. Looked up from germline, CDR1 is SNHLY and CDR2 is FYNNEI. In DNA, the CDR3 is TGTGCCGCGTCCACAGATACGCAGTATTTT. This encodes CAASTDTQYF.

Details on this clonotype: A much larger clone sits a single nucleotide away, making a read error possible. The chain employs TRBV5-1 and TRBJ2-5, with TRBD2 matching over 8 bases. Unmatched junction bases numbered 24, after V lost 0 bases and J lost 11 bases. Per germline, CDR1 SGHRS and CDR2 YFSETQ. CDR3 length: 19 amino acids. CDR3 bases: TGCGCCAGCAGCTTGGTGCAGACCAGAGCGGGGGACAAGGCGAATGAGCAGTACTTC. Its translation: CASSLVQTRAGDKANEQYF.

In its sample, this clonotype was seen a few times. V and J are TRBV20-1 and TRBJ1-5; TRBD1 is a possible D gene (6 bases). From germline, CDR1 is DFQATT and CDR2 SNEGSKA (reference sequence). Trimming removed 3 bases from V and 2 bases from J, with 11 bases in between. This CDR3 has 14 residues. This chain's CDR3 is CSASHRDGNQPQHF. Written as DNA, the CDR3 is TGCAGTGCTAGTCACAGGGATGGCAATCAGCCCCAGCATTTT.

The sample holds a few counts of this clonotype. The V and J genes are TRBV11-2 and TRBJ1-1; perhaps TRBD1 as D (5 bases). The V end was cut by 5 bases, the J end by 3 bases, with 13 bases between. The CDR3 has 14 amino acids. The germline V gene has CDR1 SGHAT and CDR2 FQNNGV. CDR3: CASSQVPGDTEAFF. The CDR3 DNA reads TGTGCCAGCAGCCAAGTCCCGGGGGACACTGAAGCTTTCTTT.

This clonotype has more than one count but fewer than ten. The chain has TRBV5-8 and TRBJ1-5, with D unresolved. The CDR3 contains 12 residues. Germline assignment: CDR1 SGHTS and CDR2 YDEGEE. Trimming shortened V by 4 bases and J by 13 bases, and 15 bases separated the two germline ends. DNA of the CDR3: TGTGCCAGCAGCCTCAGGAGTATACTGCAGCATTTT. Translating it yields CASSLRSILQHF.

The chain recombines TRBV15 with TRBJ2-3; D unclear. V dropped 0 bases and J dropped 0 bases, with 10 bases sitting between them. The CDR3 runs to 16 residues. CDR1 is LNHNV, CDR2 YYDKDF, per germline (reference sequence). This CDR3 is CATSRERFKSTDTQYF. For the CDR3, the DNA is TGTGCCACCAGCAGAGAGAGGTTTAAAAGCACAGATACGCAGTATTTT.

This chain connects TRBV20-1 to TRBJ2-3; D is ambiguous. The germline V gene has CDR1 DFQATT and CDR2 SNEGSKA (reference sequence). The length of the CDR3 is 15 residues. Trimming pared 1 base from V and 0 bases from J, leaving 11 bases between. Written as DNA, the CDR3 is TGCAGTGCTAGAGGACATCTAGGCAGCACAGATACGCAGTATTTT. As protein: CSARGHLGSTDTQYF.

J is TRBJ2-5 and V is TRBV20-1, with 9 positions matching TRBD1. The germline CDR1 and CDR2 sequences are DFQATT and SNEGSKA (reference sequence). With 0 bases clipped from V and 11 bases from J, the junction kept 19 bases outside the gene matches. The CDR3 covers 17 residues. The CDR3 nucleotides are TGCAGTGCTAGAGAAGAAGAAGGGGACAGGGTGATCAATGAGCAGTACTTC. Amino acids: CSAREEEGDRVINEQYF.

The chain recombines TRBV27 with TRBJ1-1; TRBD1 aligns across 8 bases. The germline CDR1 and CDR2 sequences are MNHEY and SMNVEV (reference sequence). V lost 2 bases to trimming and J lost 2 bases; unmatched junction nucleotides: 10. CDR3 length: 17 amino acids. CDR3 sequence: CASSLAGTGLSNTEAFF. The CDR3 DNA is TGTGCCAGCAGTTTAGCGGGGACAGGACTGTCCAACACTGAAGCTTTCTTT.

Regarding this clonotype: A much bigger clone sits one base away, suggesting this may be a read error. V gene TRBV9 combines with J gene TRBJ1-2, with TRBD1 as a possible D gene (5 bases). Per germline, CDR1 SGDLS and CDR2 YYNGEE. Trimming shortened V by 2 bases and J by 13 bases, and 18 bases separated the two germline ends. The CDR3 contains 13 residues. CDR3 loop: CASSVCKGCVFTF. In DNA, the CDR3 is TGTGCCAGCAGCGTGTGTAAGGGGTGTGTTTTCACCTTC.

This clonotype appeared a few times. The V and J genes are TRBV20-1 and TRBJ1-5; D unresolved. The CDR3 totals 13 residues. The germline V and J ends were trimmed by 0 bases and 3 bases, with 6 bases remaining between them. The germline CDR1 and CDR2 sequences are DFQATT and SNEGSKA (reference sequence). CDR3 DNA: TGCAGTGCTAGAGACACGGCCAATCAGCCCCAGCATTTT. Its protein is CSARDTANQPQHF.

The chain couples TRBV12-3 or TRBV12-4 to TRBJ2-3; the match to TRBD2 covers 9 bases. With V trimmed by 4 bases and J by 5 bases, 4 bases remained unmatched. The length of the CDR3 is 14 residues. CDR3 sequence reads: CASSWAGGLDTQYF. CDR3 bases: TGTGCCAGCAGTTGGGCGGGGGGGCTAGATACGCAGTATTTT.

The table lists this clonotype with a few counts. The V gene is TRBV4-2, the J gene TRBJ1-2; D uncertain. Per germline, CDR1 LGHNA and CDR2 YNFKEQ. CDR3 length: 16 residues. The V end lost 0 bases, the J end lost 4 bases, and 15 bases lay between the germline ends. CDR3 nucleotide sequence: TGTGCCAGCAGCCAAGATCTATCGGGAAACCTCTATGGCTACACCTTC. Translating gives CASSQDLSGNLYGYTF.